This TCR beta chain emerged from a study of CD8 T cells in Susac syndrome. An amount of RNA that ranged from roughly 0.5 to 1 ug was reverse transcribed with random hexamers. The TCR beta CDR3 was amplified by immunoSEQ multiplex PCR across 54 Vbeta, 13 Jbeta. TCRdb re-called the immunoSEQ multiplex PCR reads with MiXCR, one entry per CDR3 protein. The sample carries roughly 220,000 distinct CDR3 sequences, over 90% recorded once. Germline values: CDR1 MNHEY, CDR2 SVGAGI. The V end lost 2 bases, the J end lost 4 bases, and 15 bases lay between the germline ends. This CDR3 has 16 amino acids. Sequencing input: CD4+ T cells from PBMCs. This receptor was obtained from a human donor with Susac syndrome. The J gene is TRBJ2-1, the V gene TRBV6-5; D may be TRBD1 (6 bases). The CDR3 reads CASSYRYDRTYNEQFF. As DNA, the CDR3 is TGTGCCAGCAGTTACCGATACGACAGGACTTACAATGAGCAGTTCTTC.